Each of the 23 T cell receptor beta chains below was sequenced from the same sample in a study of blood T cell repertoires in COVID-19. TCRdb's copy holds only in-frame clones and misses some; the assay was immunoSEQ multiplex PCR. Here the sample spans some 170,000 clones, roughly 76% being singletons. The sequencing input was peripheral blood. Receptor source: a woman between 45 and 65 years old with active or convalescent COVID-19.

V usage is TRBV10-3 and J usage is TRBJ2-7; D remains unclear. Trimming pared 1 base from V and 6 bases from J, leaving 7 bases between. Germline CDR1 is ENHRY and CDR2 is SYGVKD. This CDR3 is 12 amino acids long. The CDR3 reads CAISEWPGEQYF. Here the CDR3 DNA reads TGTGCCATCAGTGAGTGGCCGGGCGAGCAGTACTTC.

V usage is TRBV2 and J usage is TRBJ1-5; 7 nucleotides match TRBD1. In germline, CDR1 is SNHLY, CDR2 FYNNEI. Trimming took 6 bases from V and 5 from J; bases not matched to a gene: 7. The CDR3 runs to 14 residues. CDR3 bases: TGTGCCAGCAGATTATATGACAGGGATCAGCCCCAGCATTTT. It specifies CASRLYDRDQPQHF.

The table lists this clone with a few counts. The chain links TRBV27 to TRBJ2-1, with 11 bases aligning to TRBD2. V lost 1 base, J lost 7 bases, and 6 bases stayed unmatched. In germline, CDR1 is MNHEY, CDR2 SMNVEV (reference sequence). CDR3 length: 16 residues. The CDR3 region is CASSLFSGRAGNEQFF. The CDR3 region has the DNA TGTGCCAGCAGTTTATTTAGCGGGAGGGCGGGTAATGAGCAGTTCTTC.

The chain combines TRBV30 with TRBJ1-2; D perhaps matches TRBD1 (6 bases). Germline V gene sequence: CDR1 GTSNPN, CDR2 SVGIG (reference sequence). This CDR3 comprises 13 residues. The V gene lost 0 bases and the J gene lost 3 bases, with 8 bases spanning the gap. This chain's CDR3 is CAWSVAGDYGYTF. CDR3 sequence (DNA): TGTGCCTGGAGTGTAGCAGGGGACTATGGCTACACCTTC.

This clone was observed a handful of times. The rearrangement links TRBV19 to TRBJ1-2, with D maybe TRBD1 (5 bases). The germline V and J ends were trimmed by 9 bases and 5 bases, with 22 bases remaining between them. This CDR3 is built from 15 residues. Per the germline V gene, CDR1 is LNHDA and CDR2 is SQIVND (reference sequence). CDR3 DNA: TGTGCCAGCACGCCCCGGGGGGTAAGCTATTATGGCTACACCTTC. Translated: CASTPRGVSYYGYTF.

The V call is TRBV30, the J call TRBJ1-2, with a possible D match to TRBD1 (5 bases). The CDR3 consists of 12 residues. Trimming left V 1 base short and J 4 bases short, with 7 bases between. Looked up from germline, CDR1 is GTSNPN and CDR2 is SVGIG (reference sequence). The CDR3 DNA is TGTGCCTGGAGTGAGGGGTTCTATGGCTACACCTTC. This codes for CAWSEGFYGYTF.

On this clone: Within the sample, other DNA sequences also encode this same CDR3. This chain links TRBV7-2 with TRBJ2-3; D is unresolved. The V end lost 1 base, the J end lost 0 bases, and 5 bases lay between the germline ends. The CDR3 loop spans 14 amino acids. CDR1 SGHTA and CDR2 FQGNSA come from the germline V gene. The CDR3 DNA is TGTGCCAGCAGCTTAGGGCCCAGCACAGATACGCAGTATTTT. It is translated as CASSLGPSTDTQYF. Full variable domain (missing parts from reference TRBV7-2 and TRBJ2-3): GAGVSQSPSNKVTEKGKDVELRCDPISGHTALYWYRQSLGQGLEFLIYFQGNSAPDKSGLPSDRFSAERTGGSVSTLTIQRTQQEDSAVYLCASSLGPSTDTQYFGPGTRLTVL.

The V call is TRBV11-2, the J call TRBJ2-1, with 7 bases lining up with TRBD2. The CDR3 sequence is 13 residues long. Germline trimming cut 5 bases from V and 9 bases from J; bases unmatched to any gene: 7. Germline CDR1 is SGHAT and CDR2 is FQNNGV. CDR3 DNA: TGTGCCAGCAGCCAACTAGCGATTCCTGAGCAGTTCTTC. Protein: CASSQLAIPEQFF.

Regarding this clone: The identical CDR3 is also encoded by other nucleotide sequences in the sample. This chain joins TRBV18 and TRBJ1-5, with 9 bases aligning to TRBD1. The ends lost 3 bases at V and 5 bases at J; junction bases unmatched: 2. The CDR3 contains 14 residues. Germline V gene lookup returns CDR1 KGHSH and CDR2 LQKENI. The CDR3 loop reads CASSPGQGDQPQHF. The DNA of the CDR3 is TGTGCCAGCTCACCGGGACAGGGCGATCAGCCCCAGCATTTT.

The gene calls are TRBV6-1 and TRBJ2-7; 10 bases match TRBD1. The germline V gene has CDR1 MNHNS and CDR2 SASEGT. Trimming at V came to 3 bases and at J to 4 bases, leaving 3 bases not matched to a gene. This CDR3 comprises 14 residues. The CDR3 reads CASSDGTGVYEQYF. In DNA, the CDR3 is TGTGCCAGCAGTGATGGGACAGGGGTTTACGAGCAGTACTTC.

This chain connects TRBV4-3 to TRBJ2-2, with 8 nucleotides matching TRBD1. With V trimmed by 0 bases and J by 8 bases, 8 bases remained unmatched. Germline V gene data show CDR1 as LGHNA and CDR2 as YSLEER. This CDR3 region has 16 residues. CDR3 sequence (DNA): TGCGCCAGCAGCCAAGACAGGGGGCAAGTATCTGGGGAGCTGTTTTTT. Encoded protein: CASSQDRGQVSGELFF.

The V call is TRBV9, the J call TRBJ1-6; D is possibly TRBD1 (5 bases). With 0 bases removed from V and 10 bases from J, the gap between germline ends came to 14 bases. Germline V CDR1 and CDR2: SGDLS, YYNGEE. This CDR3 region has 15 residues. In DNA form, the CDR3 reads TGTGCCAGCAGCGTAGGTGGCAGGGTGTCATCACCCCTCCACTTT. Its protein product is CASSVGGRVSSPLHF.

The table lists this clone with a count of one. The chain uses TRBV7-2 and TRBJ2-2; 9 bases line up with TRBD2. CDR3 length: 17 amino acids. The germline V gene encodes CDR1 SGHTA and CDR2 FQGNSA. With V trimmed by 1 base and J by 7 bases, 10 bases remained unmatched. The DNA of the CDR3 is TGTGCCAGCAGCTTAGTGCCCAGAGCGGGGGGATTCGGGGAGCTGTTTTTT. Residues: CASSLVPRAGGFGELFF. The entire variable domain, with the rest obtained from reference TRBV7-2 and TRBJ2-2, is as follows: GAGVSQSPSNKVTEKGKDVELRCDPISGHTALYWYRQSLGQGLEFLIYFQGNSAPDKSGLPSDRFSAERTGGSVSTLTIQRTQQEDSAVYLCASSLVPRAGGFGELFFGEGSRLTVL.

This clone was recorded only once. The chain uses TRBV6-5 and TRBJ1-1, with 8 bases identical to TRBD1. Germline CDR1 MNHEY, CDR2 SVGAGI. The CDR3 runs 15 residues. Trimming removed 6 bases from V and 1 base from J; junction bases left unmatched: 7. In DNA form, the CDR3 reads TGTGCCAGCAGACCAGGGGGCGGTTGGAACACTGAAGCTTTCTTT. Protein: CASRPGGGWNTEAFF.

The chain combines TRBV4-3 with TRBJ1-3; tentative D call: TRBD1 (5 bases). V lost 4 bases and J 0 bases, leaving 13 bases between the germline ends. Germline loops: CDR1 LGHNA, CDR2 YSLEER. There are 16 residues in the CDR3. The chain's CDR3 is CASSPSGGFSGNTIYF. The CDR3 bases are TGCGCCAGCAGCCCCTCCGGGGGGTTCTCTGGAAACACCATATATTTT.

The J gene is TRBJ2-7, the V gene TRBV12-1; TRBD2 is taken as the D call from the table, unchecked against the DNA. TRBV12-1 is recorded as a pseudogene. The CDR3 runs to 17 residues. The DNA for the CDR3 is TGTGCCAGCAGCCAGTGCCGCCCGACTAGCGTGACCTACGAGCAGTACTTC. Translating it yields CASSQCRPTSVTYEQYF.

CDR3 in DNA: TGCGCCAGCAGCTCGACAGGGGGAATCGGCTACGAGCAGTACTTC. Translation gives CASSSTGGIGYEQYF. The J gene is TRBJ2-7, the V gene TRBV5-1; 9 bases align to TRBD1. V lost 3 bases, J lost 3 bases, and 7 bases stayed unmatched. Looked up from germline, CDR1 is SGHRS and CDR2 is YFSETQ. This CDR3 spans 15 amino acids.

The gene calls are TRBV7-2 and TRBJ2-5, with 8 bases matching TRBD2. Germline CDR1 reads SGHTA; CDR2 reads FQGNSA. Trimming took 3 bases from V and 4 from J; bases not matched to a gene: 4. The length of the CDR3 is 14 residues. CDR3 sequence reads: CASSFSGGGETQYF. The CDR3 DNA sequence: TGTGCCAGCAGCTTCAGCGGGGGCGGAGAGACCCAGTACTTC.

This clone was observed a handful of times. The chain employs TRBV30 and TRBJ1-2, with TRBD1 identical over 9 bases. The CDR3 runs 13 residues. The germline gives CDR1 GTSNPN, CDR2 SVGIG (reference sequence). Trimming removed 1 base from V and 8 bases from J; junction bases left unmatched: 5. The CDR3 nucleotides are TGTGCCTGGAGTGGGGGACAGGGTGGCGGCTACACCTTC. Amino acids: CAWSGGQGGGYTF.

V is TRBV2 and J is TRBJ2-5; no definite D call. Trimming removed 5 bases at V and 7 bases at J, with 14 bases between. The length of the CDR3 is 13 residues. CDR1 SNHLY and CDR2 FYNNEI come from the germline V gene. This chain's CDR3 is CASSLTSRGTQYF. The DNA of the CDR3 is TGTGCCAGCAGTTTGACCTCGCGAGGGACCCAGTACTTC.

The V call is TRBV7-9, the J call TRBJ2-4; D not certain. Trimming removed 3 bases from V and 6 bases from J, with 18 bases in between. Germline values: CDR1 SEHNR, CDR2 FQNEAQ (reference sequence). This CDR3 has 16 amino acids. CDR3: CASSFLGPEKRNIQYF. The CDR3 bases are TGTGCCAGCAGCTTCCTAGGCCCCGAAAAAAGAAACATTCAGTACTTC.

The J gene is TRBJ2-5, the V gene TRBV11-2; 7 nucleotides agree with TRBD1. This CDR3 is built from 15 residues. CDR1 and CDR2 (germline): SGHAT, FQNNGV. V was pared by 1 base and J by 3 bases, with 5 bases of the junction left unmatched. CDR3 bases: TGTGCCAGCAGCTTAGGGGACAGCCTGAAAGAGACCCAGTACTTC. This sequence encodes CASSLGDSLKETQYF.

In nucleotides, the CDR3 is TGTGCCAGCGAAAAGCGGCAGCAATATGGCTACACCTTC. Protein: CASEKRQQYGYTF. This chain connects TRBV19 to TRBJ1-2; D remains ambiguous. The V end lost 9 bases, the J end lost 5 bases, and 16 bases lay between the germline ends. This CDR3 has 13 residues. The germline V gene encodes CDR1 LNHDA and CDR2 SQIVND (reference sequence).